The 21 T cell receptor beta chains presented below share a single source sample, sequenced in a study of T cell changes during pregnancy in multiple sclerosis. Profiled with immunoSEQ multiplex PCR; TCRdb holds only in-frame clones, not every one. The table has nearly 110,000 clones, 85% to 95% seen once. This sample comprised peripheral blood, obtained in the third trimester of pregnancy. Receptor source: a female donor in good health, enrolled as a control in a pregnancy study.

The rearrangement joins TRBV10-2 to TRBJ1-5; D is perhaps TRBD1 (5 bases). In germline, CDR1 is WSHSY, CDR2 SAAADI. V lost 7 bases and J lost 2, with 9 bases in between. CDR3 length: 13 amino acids. This CDR3 reads CASNQGGNQPQHF. The CDR3 DNA reads as TGCGCCAGCAACCAGGGTGGCAATCAGCCCCAGCATTTT.

The chain is built from TRBV19 and TRBJ2-7; 8 nucleotides agree with TRBD1. This CDR3 has 15 residues. V gave up 7 bases and J gave up 3 bases; unmatched junction bases: 11. Germline values: CDR1 LNHDA, CDR2 SQIVND (reference sequence). CDR3 protein: CASKKMTGEYYEQYF. The CDR3, as DNA: TGTGCCAGTAAAAAAATGACAGGGGAATACTACGAGCAGTACTTC. The variable domain in full, completed from reference TRBV19 and TRBJ2-7, reads DGGITQSPKYLFRKEGQNVTLSCEQNLNHDAMYWYRQDPGQGLRLIYYSQIVNDFQKGDIAEGYSVSREKKESFPLTVTSAQKNPTAFYLCASKKMTGEYYEQYFGPGTRLTVT.

With respect to this clone: A read error may produce the germline difference seen at one junction end. V and J are TRBV7-7 and TRBJ1-5; D ambiguous. The CDR3 is made up of 13 amino acids. Germline V lookup: CDR1 SSHAT, CDR2 FNYEAQ (reference sequence). The CDR3 nucleotides read TGTGCTAGCAGCTCAGGAATGTATCAGCCCCAGCATTTT. Translating gives CASSSGMYQPQHF.

J is TRBJ2-3 and V is TRBV4-2; TRBD2 matches at 8 bases. From germline, CDR1 is LGHNA and CDR2 YNFKEQ. This CDR3 is built from 16 residues. V lost 1 base and J lost 4; bases outside the gene matches: 7. As DNA, the CDR3 is TGTGCCAGCAGCCAAGGTATTAACGGGGGGGCAGATACGCAGTATTTT. As protein: CASSQGINGGADTQYF.

The CDR3 sequence: CASSGVGEETQYF. DNA for the CDR3: TGTGCCAGCAGTGGTGTAGGGGAAGAGACCCAGTACTTC. The chain carries TRBV25-1 and TRBJ2-5, with D possibly TRBD1 on 5 matching bases. Germline assignment: CDR1 MGHDK and CDR2 SYGVNS. The CDR3 runs 13 residues. Trimming cost V 4 bases and J 3 bases, with 9 bases left between them.

The CDR3 reads CASSARGQGGTSNQPQHF. CDR3 DNA sequence: TGTGCCAGCAGCGCCCGCGGACAGGGGGGCACTAGCAATCAGCCCCAGCATTTT. J is TRBJ1-5 and V is TRBV7-9, with TRBD1 matching over 10 bases. Losses at the gene ends were 5 bases for V and 0 bases for J; bases not matched to a gene: 10. CDR1 and CDR2 (germline): SEHNR, FQNEAQ (reference sequence). The CDR3 runs 18 residues. Drawing the rest from reference TRBV7-9 and TRBJ1-5, the complete variable domain is DTGVSQNPRHKITKRGQNVTFRCDPISEHNRLYWYRQTLGQGPEFLTYFQNEAQLEKSRLLSDRFSAERPKGSFSTLEIQRTEQGDSAMYLCASSARGQGGTSNQPQHFGDGTRLSIL.

The sample holds one count of this clone. This chain joins TRBV6-6 and TRBJ1-3; tentatively, D is TRBD1 (5 bases). The V end lost 3 bases, the J end lost 6 bases, and 15 bases lay between the germline ends. In germline, CDR1 is MNHNY, CDR2 SVGAGI (reference sequence). CDR3 size: 15 residues. The chain's CDR3 is CASSYSQGFENTIYF. The CDR3, as DNA: TGTGCCAGCAGTTATAGTCAGGGATTTGAAAACACCATATATTTT.

The rearrangement links TRBV27 to TRBJ1-4, with a tentative D call TRBD1 (6 bases). Trimming pared 5 bases from V and 6 bases from J, leaving 16 bases between. Germline V CDR1 and CDR2: MNHEY, SMNVEV (reference sequence). This CDR3 comprises 15 residues. This CDR3 is CASSPSRTEDEKLFF. CDR3 nucleotides: TGTGCCAGCAGTCCAAGTCGGACAGAGGATGAAAAACTGTTTTTT.

The rearrangement uses TRBV10-3 and TRBJ2-7; D uncertain. Trimming took off 1 base at V and 12 bases at J, with 10 bases between the two ends. Germline lookup yields CDR1 ENHRY and CDR2 SYGVKD. The CDR3 totals 11 residues. CDR3 bases: TGTGCCATCAGTGAGTGGGCAGGTCTGTACTTC. Amino acid sequence: CAISEWAGLYF.

The chain couples TRBV29-1 to TRBJ2-1; 8 bases are a match to TRBD2. CDR1 SQVTM and CDR2 ANQGSEA come from the germline V gene. CDR3 length: 16 amino acids. The junction had 11 bases not matched to a gene; V was cut back by 2 bases and J by 5 bases. This chain's CDR3 is CSVEFGGGLVHNEQFF. The CDR3 nucleotides read TGCAGCGTTGAATTCGGGGGGGGCCTAGTCCACAATGAGCAGTTCTTC.

The rearrangement links TRBV7-8 to TRBJ2-7; 9 positions match TRBD2. The germline CDR1 and CDR2 sequences are SGHVS and FQNEAQ. J lost 0 bases, V lost 4 bases, and 7 bases had no gene match. CDR3 length: 16 residues. The CDR3 reads CASSSQASGVSYEQYF. The CDR3 DNA sequence: TGTGCCAGCAGCTCGCAGGCTAGCGGGGTCTCCTACGAGCAGTACTTC.

The CDR3 DNA is TGTGCCAGCAGCTTAGAGGGGCGAGCTTTCTTT. This translates into CASSLEGRAFF. The genes are TRBV7-8 and TRBJ1-1; D is possibly TRBD1 (5 bases). CDR3 length equals 11 residues. CDR1 is SGHVS and CDR2 is FQNEAQ in the germline V gene. Trimming took off 1 base at V and 10 bases at J, with 7 bases between the two ends. The full variable domain, completed using reference TRBV7-8 and TRBJ1-1, is GAGVSQSPRYKVAKRGQDVALRCDPISGHVSLFWYQQALGQGPEFLTYFQNEAQLDKSGLPSDRFFAERPEGSVSTLKIQRTQQEDSAVYLCASSLEGRAFFGQGTRLTVV.

The J gene is TRBJ2-7, the V gene TRBV11-2, with D possibly matching TRBD1 (5 bases). The CDR3 loop spans 13 amino acids. In germline, CDR1 is SGHAT, CDR2 FQNNGV. V was pared by 3 bases and J by 3 bases, with 9 bases between. The CDR3 reads CASSFQGRYEQYF. The CDR3 region has the DNA TGTGCCAGCAGCTTCCAGGGTCGCTACGAGCAGTACTTC.

The chain links TRBV6-5 to TRBJ2-7; 13 bases align to TRBD2. After removal of 4 bases from V and 2 bases from J, the junction contained 5 bases not matched to a gene. The CDR3 has 16 residues. From germline, CDR1 is MNHEY and CDR2 SVGAGI. As DNA, the CDR3 is TGTGCCAGCAGTTGGACTAGCGGGGGTTCTGCCTACGAGCAGTACTTC. This gives the protein CASSWTSGGSAYEQYF.

The gene calls are TRBV19 and TRBJ2-1; 7 bases fit TRBD2. This CDR3 comprises 16 residues. Germline trimming cut 6 bases from V and 8 bases from J; bases unmatched to any gene: 16. The germline V gene has CDR1 LNHDA and CDR2 SQIVND (reference sequence). The CDR3 here is CASSPITSDINYEQFF. CDR3 nucleotides: TGTGCCAGTAGCCCGATAACTAGCGATATTAACTATGAGCAGTTCTTC.

This clone was observed a handful of times. The genes are TRBV16 and TRBJ2-7; tentatively, D is TRBD2 (6 bases). CDR1 and CDR2 (germline): KGHSY, FQNENV. The CDR3 runs 13 residues. V was cut by 2 bases and J by 6 bases, with 11 bases left in between. The DNA for the CDR3 is TGTGCCAGCAGCCAAGCCGGGGGTGCCGAGCAGTACTTC. This translates into CASSQAGGAEQYF.

The CDR3 region is CASRQTANYGYTF. CDR3 sequence (DNA): TGTGCCAGCAGGCAGACAGCTAACTATGGCTACACCTTC. The rearrangement uses TRBV27 and TRBJ1-2, with D possibly matching TRBD1 (5 bases). Germline V gene sequence: CDR1 MNHEY, CDR2 SMNVEV (reference sequence). CDR3 size: 13 residues. V dropped 6 bases and J dropped 0 bases, with 8 bases sitting between them.

This clone was seen only once. The V gene is TRBV30, the J gene TRBJ1-5; TRBD1 matches 9 bases. The CDR3 extends over 15 amino acids. After removal of 0 bases from V and 9 bases from J, the junction contained 9 bases not matched to a gene. Germline assignment: CDR1 GTSNPN and CDR2 SVGIG (reference sequence). CDR3 sequence reads: CAWSVDRGSVGPQHF. CDR3 DNA: TGTGCCTGGAGTGTGGACAGGGGAAGCGTAGGGCCCCAGCATTTT.

This clone was seen more than once but under ten times. V usage is TRBV2 and J usage is TRBJ1-2; D is possibly TRBD1 (5 bases). CDR1 is SNHLY and CDR2 is FYNNEI in the germline V gene. V lost 6 bases to trimming and J lost 5 bases, with 19 bases between them. The CDR3 sequence is 15 residues long. The CDR3 DNA sequence: TGTGCCAGCAGCCTCGACTCGACAGCCCTTTATGGCTACACCTTC. It translates to CASSLDSTALYGYTF. The full variable domain, its missing parts supplied by reference TRBV2 and TRBJ1-2, is EPEVTQTPSHQVTQMGQEVILRCVPISNHLYFYWYRQILGQKVEFLVSFYNNEISEKSEIFDDQFSVERPDGSNFTLKIRSTKLEDSAMYFCASSLDSTALYGYTFGSGTRLTVV.

This chain links TRBV10-3 with TRBJ2-1, with D perhaps TRBD1 (5 bases). V was pared by 0 bases and J by 4 bases, with 13 bases between. This CDR3 spans 16 amino acids. Germline loops: CDR1 ENHRY, CDR2 SYGVKD. The CDR3 is CAISESHKGFYNEQFF. In DNA, the CDR3 is TGTGCCATCAGTGAGTCCCACAAGGGGTTTTACAATGAGCAGTTCTTC.

The chain carries TRBV9 and TRBJ2-3; D is possibly TRBD1 (6 bases). Germline V gene data show CDR1 as SGDLS and CDR2 as YYNGEE. With 5 bases removed from V and 3 bases from J, the gap between germline ends came to 10 bases. This CDR3 contains 13 residues. DNA for the CDR3: TGTGCCAGCAGTGAAGGGGGAACAGATACGCAGTATTTT. Translating gives CASSEGGTDTQYF.